This TCR beta chain was obtained from a study of T cells in Graves' hyperthyroidism and ophthalmopathy. Findings and caveats of the study: Blood also showed most of the thyroid clonotypes that were expanded above 0.001.

Under 3 months was the duration of disease in ophthalmopathy patients, who also had a Clinical Activity Score of at least 3 and a NOSPECS grade of at least 4. Uncontrolled infection, other autoimmune disease, pregnancy or lactation disqualified patients from enrolment. Amplification of TCR beta CDR3 regions was performed using RNA transcripts as template. The HTBI set primed first-round TCR CDR3 RT-PCR. Via MiXCR, TCRdb re-called the multiplex PCR reads, giving one row per CDR3 protein. This sample has around 360,000 distinct CDR3 sequences, with 13% to 15% found just once. CDR1 and CDR2 (germline): DFQATT, SNEGSKA (reference sequence). V lost 6 bases and J lost 2; bases outside the gene matches: 11. The CDR3 sequence is 16 residues long. Turning to this clonotype: Antigen specificity is unknown.

The sequence derives from an older woman with Graves' ophthalmopathy. Sequenced: blood. V and J are TRBV20-1 and TRBJ2-5, with TRBD2 matching over 11 bases. This CDR3 is CSAKSGTSGSQETQYF. CDR3 DNA: TGCAGTGCAAAAAGCGGGACTAGCGGATCGCAAGAGACCCAGTACTTC.